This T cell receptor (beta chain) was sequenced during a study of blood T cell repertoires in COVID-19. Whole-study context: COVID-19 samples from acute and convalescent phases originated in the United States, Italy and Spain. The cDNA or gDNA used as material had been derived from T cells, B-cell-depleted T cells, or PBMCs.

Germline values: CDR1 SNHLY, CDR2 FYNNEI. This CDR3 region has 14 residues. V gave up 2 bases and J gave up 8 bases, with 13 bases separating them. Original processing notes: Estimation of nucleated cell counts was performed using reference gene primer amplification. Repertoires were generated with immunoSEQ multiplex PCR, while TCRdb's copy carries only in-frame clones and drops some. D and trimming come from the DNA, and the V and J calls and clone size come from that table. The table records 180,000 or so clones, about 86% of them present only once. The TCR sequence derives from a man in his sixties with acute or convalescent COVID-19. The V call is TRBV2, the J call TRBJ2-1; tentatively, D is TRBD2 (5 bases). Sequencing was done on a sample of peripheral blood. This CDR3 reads CASSEWGNGDEQFF. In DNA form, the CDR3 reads TGTGCCAGCAGTGAATGGGGTAACGGGGATGAGCAGTTCTTC.